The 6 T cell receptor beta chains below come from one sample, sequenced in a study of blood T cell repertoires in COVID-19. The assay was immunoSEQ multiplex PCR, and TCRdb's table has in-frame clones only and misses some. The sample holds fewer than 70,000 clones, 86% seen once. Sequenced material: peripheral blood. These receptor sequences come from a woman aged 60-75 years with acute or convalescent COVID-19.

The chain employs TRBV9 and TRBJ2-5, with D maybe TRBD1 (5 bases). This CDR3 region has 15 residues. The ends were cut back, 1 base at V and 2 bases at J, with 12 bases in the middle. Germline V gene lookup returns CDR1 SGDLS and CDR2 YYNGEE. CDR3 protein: CASSVQPGNQETQYF. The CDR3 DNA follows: TGTGCCAGCAGCGTACAGCCAGGGAATCAAGAGACCCAGTACTTC.

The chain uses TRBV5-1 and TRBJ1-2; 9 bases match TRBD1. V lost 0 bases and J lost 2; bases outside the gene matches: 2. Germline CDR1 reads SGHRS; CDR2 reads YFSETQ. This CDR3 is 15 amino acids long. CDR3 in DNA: TGCGCCAGCAGCTTGGAACAGGGGGCGAACTATGGCTACACCTTC. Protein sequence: CASSLEQGANYGYTF.

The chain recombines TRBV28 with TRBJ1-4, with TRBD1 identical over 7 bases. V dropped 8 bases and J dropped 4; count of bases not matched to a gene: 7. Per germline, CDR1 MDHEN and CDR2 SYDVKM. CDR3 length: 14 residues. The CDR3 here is CASHRDRLNEKLFF. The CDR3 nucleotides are TGTGCCAGCCACCGGGACAGACTTAATGAAAAACTGTTTTTT.

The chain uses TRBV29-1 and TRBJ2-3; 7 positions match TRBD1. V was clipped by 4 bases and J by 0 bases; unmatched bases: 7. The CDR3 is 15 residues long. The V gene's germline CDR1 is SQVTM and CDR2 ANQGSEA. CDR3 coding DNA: TGCAGCGTTGTTACAGGGGCCCATAGCACAGATACGCAGTATTTT. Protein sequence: CSVVTGAHSTDTQYF.

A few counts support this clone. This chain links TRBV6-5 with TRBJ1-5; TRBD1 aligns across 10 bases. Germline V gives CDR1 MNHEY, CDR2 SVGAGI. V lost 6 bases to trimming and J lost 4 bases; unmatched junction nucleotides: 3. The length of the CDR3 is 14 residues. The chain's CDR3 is CASSEGQGNQPQHF. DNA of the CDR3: TGTGCCAGCAGCGAGGGACAGGGGAATCAGCCCCAGCATTTT.

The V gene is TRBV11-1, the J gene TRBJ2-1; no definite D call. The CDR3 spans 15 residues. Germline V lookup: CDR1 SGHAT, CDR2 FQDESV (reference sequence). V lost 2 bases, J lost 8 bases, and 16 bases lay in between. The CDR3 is CASSLTGGRIDEQFF. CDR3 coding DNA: TGTGCCAGCAGCTTAACGGGTGGCAGAATCGATGAGCAGTTCTTC.